These T cell receptor beta chains were read from a single sample in a study of graft-versus-host responses after intestinal transplantation. Generated by immunoSEQ multiplex PCR, the TCRdb table keeps only in-frame clones and is missing some. The table includes around 15,000 clones, 80% to 90% detected once. The sequencing here drew on PBMCs, taken approximately 3.5 months after intestinal transplant. The receptors shown here come from a human patient who received an intestinal transplant, so some T cells may come from the graft donor. Each CDR3 is given with its conserved first and last residue. The D gene is left open where the match is weak.

TRBV18,TRBJ2-7,TRBD1,CASSPKDRVASYEQYF,TGTGCCAGCTCACCAAAGGACAGGGTTGCCTCCTACGAGCAGTACTTC
TRBV9,TRBJ1-2,NA,CASSVGDSFSNYGYTF,TGTGCCAGCAGCGTAGGAGACAGCTTCTCTAACTATGGCTACACCTTC
TRBV28,TRBJ2-7,TRBD2,CASSSQREFTYEQYF,TGTGCCAGCAGTTCCCAGCGGGAGTTCACCTACGAGCAGTACTTC
TRBV5-1,TRBJ2-1,TRBD2,CASSLRGTRPYNEQFF,TGCGCCAGCAGCTTGCGAGGGACTAGGCCCTACAATGAGCAGTTCTTC
TRBV19,TRBJ2-1,NA,CASTYGVGDYEQFF,TGTGCCAGTACCTACGGGGTGGGTGACTATGAGCAGTTCTTC
TRBV6-1,TRBJ2-5,TRBD2,CATTLGVSGKETQYF,TGTGCCACAACGCTTGGAGTTAGCGGGAAAGAGACCCAGTACTTC
TRBV19,TRBJ2-2,NA,CASTQLVAGELFF,TGTGCCAGTACCCAGCTCGTGGCCGGGGAGCTGTTTTTT
TRBV2,TRBJ2-7,NA,CASSERGYYEQYF,TGTGCCAGCAGTGAGCGGGGTTACTACGAGCAGTACTTC
TRBV6-4,TRBJ2-2,TRBD1,CASSGQANTGELFF,TGTGCCAGCAGCGGACAGGCTAACACCGGGGAGCTGTTTTTT
TRBV5-1,TRBJ2-4,TRBD1,CASTDRALGDIQYF,TGCGCCAGCACGGACAGGGCTCTGGGGGACATTCAGTACTTC
TRBV7-6,TRBJ2-1,NA,CASSLETDVNNEQFF,TGTGCCAGCAGCTTAGAGACGGACGTAAACAATGAGCAGTTCTTC
TRBV6-1,TRBJ1-5,NA,CASSNLGGRGPQHF,TGTGCCAGCAGTAACTTGGGGGGCAGGGGGCCCCAGCATTTT
TRBV6-4,TRBJ2-2,TRBD1,CASSDGQGAGELFF,TGTGCCAGCAGTGACGGACAGGGGGCCGGGGAGCTGTTTTTT
TRBV30,TRBJ1-5,TRBD1,CAWSPGQINQPQHF,TGTGCCTGGAGCCCGGGACAGATCAATCAGCCCCAGCATTTT
TRBV5-1,TRBJ2-3,NA,CASSLGLEANTDTQYF,TGCGCCAGCAGCTTGGGACTAGAGGCTAACACAGATACGCAGTATTTT
TRBV6-1,TRBJ1-1,NA,CASSEWRRETGIIENTEAFF,TGTGCCAGCAGTGAATGGAGGAGGGAGACGGGGATCATTGAGAACACTGAAGCTTTCTTT
TRBV10-3,TRBJ1-5,NA,CAISDGRDQPQHF,TGTGCCATCAGTGATGGCAGGGATCAGCCCCAGCATTTT
TRBV11-2,TRBJ2-1,NA,CASSLDWAQGSYNEQFF,TGTGCCAGCAGCTTAGATTGGGCGCAGGGGTCCTACAATGAGCAGTTCTTC
TRBV4-3,TRBJ1-1,TRBD1,CASSQVQGARTEAFF,TGCGCCAGCAGCCAAGTTCAGGGGGCTCGGACTGAAGCTTTCTTT
TRBV5-1,TRBJ1-2,NA,CASRSQGSGYGYTF,TGCGCCAGCAGAAGTCAGGGAAGTGGCTATGGCTACACCTTC
TRBV28,TRBJ1-5,TRBD1,CASSLWGQGENQPQHF,TGTGCCAGCAGTTTATGGGGACAGGGGGAAAATCAGCCCCAGCATTTT
TRBV5-1,TRBJ1-5,TRBD1,CASSPGQGAWPQHF,TGCGCCAGCAGCCCGGGACAGGGGGCATGGCCCCAGCATTTT